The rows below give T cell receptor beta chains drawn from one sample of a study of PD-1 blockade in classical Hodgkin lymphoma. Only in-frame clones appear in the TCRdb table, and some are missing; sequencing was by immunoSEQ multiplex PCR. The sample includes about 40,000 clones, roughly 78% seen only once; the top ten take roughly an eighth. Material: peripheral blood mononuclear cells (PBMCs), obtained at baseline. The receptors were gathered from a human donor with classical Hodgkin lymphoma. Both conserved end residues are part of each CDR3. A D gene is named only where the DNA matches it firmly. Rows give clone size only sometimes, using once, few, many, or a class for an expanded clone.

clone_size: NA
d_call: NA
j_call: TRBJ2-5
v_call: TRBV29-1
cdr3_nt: TGCAGCGTTGTGAATCCGGGGATAGGTGTAGAGACCCAGTACTTC
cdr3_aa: CSVVNPGIGVETQYF

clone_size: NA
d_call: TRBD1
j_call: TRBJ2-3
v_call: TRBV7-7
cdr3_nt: TGTGCCAGCAGCTTGGACAGGACGGATACGCAGTATTTT
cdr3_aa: CASSLDRTDTQYF

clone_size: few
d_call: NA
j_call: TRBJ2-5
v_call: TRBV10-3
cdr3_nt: TGTGCCATCAGTGAGTCGACGTTCACGGGGGGCCCTAGGTGGGAGACCCAGTACTTC
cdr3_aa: CAISESTFTGGPRWETQYF

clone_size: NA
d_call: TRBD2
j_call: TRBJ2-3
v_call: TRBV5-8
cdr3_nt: TGTGCCAGCAGCTTCGGCGGGGGGCCAGATACGCAGTATTTT
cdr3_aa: CASSFGGGPDTQYF

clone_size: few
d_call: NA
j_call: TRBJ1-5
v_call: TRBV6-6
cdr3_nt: TGTGCCAGCAGTCCCCCCAATCAGCCCCAGCATTTT
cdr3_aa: CASSPPNQPQHF

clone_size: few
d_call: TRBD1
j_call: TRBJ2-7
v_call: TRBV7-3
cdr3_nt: TGTGCCAGCAGCACCTCCGGGACAGGGGCCTACGAGCAGTACTTC
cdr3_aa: CASSTSGTGAYEQYF

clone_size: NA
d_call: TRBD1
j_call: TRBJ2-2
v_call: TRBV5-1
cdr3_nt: TGCGCCAGCAGCTCCGGGACAGGGCACACCGGGGAGCTGTTTTTT
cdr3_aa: CASSSGTGHTGELFF

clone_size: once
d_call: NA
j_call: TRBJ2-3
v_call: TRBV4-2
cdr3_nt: TGTGCCAGCAGCCAAGATGGGGACGACACAGATACGCAGTATTTT
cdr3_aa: CASSQDGDDTDTQYF

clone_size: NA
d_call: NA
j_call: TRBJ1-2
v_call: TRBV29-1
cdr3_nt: TGCAGCGTTGAAGTGGAGGCAGGGTCTTATGGCTACACCTTC
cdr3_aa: CSVEVEAGSYGYTF

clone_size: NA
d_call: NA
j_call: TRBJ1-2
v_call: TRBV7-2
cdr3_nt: TGTGCCAGCAGCCCTTTACCCCGACAGAGAACCTATGGCTACACCTTC
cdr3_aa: CASSPLPRQRTYGYTF

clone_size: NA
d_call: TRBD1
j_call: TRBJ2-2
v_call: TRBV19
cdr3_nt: TGTGCCAGTAGTACGATCTCGGACAGGGCCCACACCGGGGAGCTGTTTTTT
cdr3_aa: CASSTISDRAHTGELFF

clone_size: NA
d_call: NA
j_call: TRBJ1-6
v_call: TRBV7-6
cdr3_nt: TGTGCCAGCAGCTTAGATTCGGCAGGGGATTCACCCCTCCACTTT
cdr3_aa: CASSLDSAGDSPLHF

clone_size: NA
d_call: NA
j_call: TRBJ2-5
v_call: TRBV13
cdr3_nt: TGTGCCAGCAGCGGCCATACAGGGTTAGAGACCCAGTACTTC
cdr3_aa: CASSGHTGLETQYF

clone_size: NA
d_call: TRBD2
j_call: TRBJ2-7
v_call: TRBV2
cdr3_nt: TGTGCCAGCAGTGAACGGGGCGGGAGCGAGCAGTACTTC
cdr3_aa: CASSERGGSEQYF

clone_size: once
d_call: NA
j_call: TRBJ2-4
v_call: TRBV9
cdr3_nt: TGTGCCAGCAGCGCCCAGAACTCAGCGAACATTCAGTACTTC
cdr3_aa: CASSAQNSANIQYF

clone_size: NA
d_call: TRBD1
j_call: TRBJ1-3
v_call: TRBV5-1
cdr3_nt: TGCGCCAGCAGCGGGGGACAGGGGCTTTCCTCTGGAAACACCATATATTTT
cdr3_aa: CASSGGQGLSSGNTIYF

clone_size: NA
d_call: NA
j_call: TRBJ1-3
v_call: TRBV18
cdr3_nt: TGTGCCAGCTCACGACCCGGGACTTTGAGCTCTGGAAACACCATATATTTT
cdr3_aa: CASSRPGTLSSGNTIYF

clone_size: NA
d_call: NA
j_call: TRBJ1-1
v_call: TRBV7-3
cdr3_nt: TGTGCCAGCAGCTTAAATGCAGGGACTGAAGCTTTCTTT
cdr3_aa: CASSLNAGTEAFF

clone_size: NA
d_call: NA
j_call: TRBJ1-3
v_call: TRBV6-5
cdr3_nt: TGTGCCAGCAGTTACGGGCAGTTCTCTGGAAACACCATATATTTT
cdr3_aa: CASSYGQFSGNTIYF

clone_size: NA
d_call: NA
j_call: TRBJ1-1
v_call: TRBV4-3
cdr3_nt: TGCGCCAGCAGCCAAGATCTGAACACTGAAGCTTTCTTT
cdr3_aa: CASSQDLNTEAFF

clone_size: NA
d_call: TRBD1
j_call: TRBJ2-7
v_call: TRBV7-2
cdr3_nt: TGTGCCAGCCGCAGACAGGGCGATTTCGACGAGCAGTACTTC
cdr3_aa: CASRRQGDFDEQYF

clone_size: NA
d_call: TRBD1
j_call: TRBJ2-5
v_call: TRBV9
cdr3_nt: TGTGCCAGCAGCCCAGGACAGGGCGTAGAGACCCAGTACTTC
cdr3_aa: CASSPGQGVETQYF

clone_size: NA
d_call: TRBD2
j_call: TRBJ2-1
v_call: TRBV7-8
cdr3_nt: TGTGCCAGCAGCTGGATAGCGGGGGAGCAGTTCTTC
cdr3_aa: CASSWIAGEQFF

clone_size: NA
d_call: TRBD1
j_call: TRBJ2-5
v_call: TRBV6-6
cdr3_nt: TGTGCCAGCAGTTACTTGACAGGGTCTGGGGAGACCCAGTACTTC
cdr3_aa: CASSYLTGSGETQYF

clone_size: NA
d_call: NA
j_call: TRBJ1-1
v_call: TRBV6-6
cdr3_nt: TGTGCCAGCAGTTACGGGGGGACTGAAGCTTTCTTT
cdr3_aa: CASSYGGTEAFF

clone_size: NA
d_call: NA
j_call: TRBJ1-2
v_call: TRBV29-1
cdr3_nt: TGCAGCGTTGAAGATCAAGGGCGCCGGGGGTACGGCTACACCTTC
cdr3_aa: CSVEDQGRRGYGYTF

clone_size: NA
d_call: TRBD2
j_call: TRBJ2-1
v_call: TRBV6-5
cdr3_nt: TGTGCCAGCAGTTACCCAGCGGGGGGCCGAAATGAGCAGTTCTTC
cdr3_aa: CASSYPAGGRNEQFF

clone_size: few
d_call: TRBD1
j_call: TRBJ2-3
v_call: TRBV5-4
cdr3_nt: TGTGCCAGCAGGACGGACAGGAACACAGATACGCAGTATTTT
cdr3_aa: CASRTDRNTDTQYF

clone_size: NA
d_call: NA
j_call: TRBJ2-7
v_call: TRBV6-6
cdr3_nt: TGTGCCAGCAGTTCACAGTACTACGAGCAGTACTTC
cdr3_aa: CASSSQYYEQYF

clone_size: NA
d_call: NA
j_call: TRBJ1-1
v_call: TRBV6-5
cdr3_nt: TGTGCCAGCAGCAAGGGGCGCCGGGACACTGAAGCTTTCTTT
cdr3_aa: CASSKGRRDTEAFF

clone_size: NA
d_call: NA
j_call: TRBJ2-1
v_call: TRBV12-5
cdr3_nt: TGTGCTAGTGGTTTGGACGGAGGGTTGTGGGACCGATACAATGAGCAGTTCTTC
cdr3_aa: CASGLDGGLWDRYNEQFF

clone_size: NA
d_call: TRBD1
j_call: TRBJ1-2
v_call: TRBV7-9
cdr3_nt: TGTGCCAGCAGGGCCGGGACAGGGGACGGCTACACCTTC
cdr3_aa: CASRAGTGDGYTF

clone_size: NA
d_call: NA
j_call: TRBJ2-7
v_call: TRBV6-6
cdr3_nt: TGTGCCAGCAGTTACTCGCAAGGGACCTACGAGCAGTACTTC
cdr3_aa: CASSYSQGTYEQYF

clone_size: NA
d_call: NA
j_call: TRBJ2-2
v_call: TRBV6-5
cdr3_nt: TGTGCCAGCAGTTACAGAGGGGGTGGTGTGGCCGGGGAGCTGTTTTTT
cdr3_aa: CASSYRGGGVAGELFF

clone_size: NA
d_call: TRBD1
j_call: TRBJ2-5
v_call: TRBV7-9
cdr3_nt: TGTGCCACGAGTGGACAGGGTGGGTCAGAGACCCAGTACTTC
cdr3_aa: CATSGQGGSETQYF

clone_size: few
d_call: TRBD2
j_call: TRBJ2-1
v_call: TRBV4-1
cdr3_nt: TGCGCCAGCAGCCCGGGACTAGCGGGGGAGAATGAGCAGTTCTTC
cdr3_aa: CASSPGLAGENEQFF

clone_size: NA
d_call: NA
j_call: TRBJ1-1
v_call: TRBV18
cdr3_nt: TGTGCCAGCTCACCACCCACAGGGATAATGAACACTGAAGCTTTCTTT
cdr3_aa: CASSPPTGIMNTEAFF

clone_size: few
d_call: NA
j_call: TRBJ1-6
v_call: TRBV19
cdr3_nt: TGTGCCAGTAGTATTGGGGGATTAAGTTCACCCCTCCACTTT
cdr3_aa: CASSIGGLSSPLHF

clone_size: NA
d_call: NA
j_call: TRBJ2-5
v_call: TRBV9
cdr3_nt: TGTGCCAGCAGCGTAGGGTCGGGCAGAACCCTGGGGGAGACCCAGTACTTC
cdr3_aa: CASSVGSGRTLGETQYF

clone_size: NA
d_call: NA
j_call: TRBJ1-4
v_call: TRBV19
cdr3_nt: TGTGCCAGTAGTATAGAACACGTTAATGAAAAACTGTTTTTT
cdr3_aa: CASSIEHVNEKLFF

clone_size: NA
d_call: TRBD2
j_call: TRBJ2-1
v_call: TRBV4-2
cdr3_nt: TGTGCCAGCAGCCCCGGGGGGGCCTCTTATGAGCAGTTCTTC
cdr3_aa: CASSPGGASYEQFF

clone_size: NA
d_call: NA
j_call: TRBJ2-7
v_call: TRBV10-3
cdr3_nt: TGTGCCATCAGCCTAACAGGGAACGAGCAGTACTTC
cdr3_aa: CAISLTGNEQYF

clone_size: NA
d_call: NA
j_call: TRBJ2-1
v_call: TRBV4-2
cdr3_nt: TGTGCCAGCAGCCAAGATTACGGTTTGCAGTTCTTC
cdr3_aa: CASSQDYGLQFF

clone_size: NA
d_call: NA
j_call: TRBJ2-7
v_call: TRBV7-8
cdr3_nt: TGTGCCAGCAGTTTTAATCCCAACTACGAGCAGTACTTC
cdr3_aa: CASSFNPNYEQYF

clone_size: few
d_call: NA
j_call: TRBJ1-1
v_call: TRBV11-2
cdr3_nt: TGTGCCAGCAGCGTAACAGCGAACACTGAAGCTTTCTTT
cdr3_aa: CASSVTANTEAFF

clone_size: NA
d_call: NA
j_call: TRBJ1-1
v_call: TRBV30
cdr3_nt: TGTGCCTGGAGTGGGGGGAATGAAGCTTTCTTT
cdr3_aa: CAWSGGNEAFF

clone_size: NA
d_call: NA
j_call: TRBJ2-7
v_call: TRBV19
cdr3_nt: TGTGCCAGTTCGATCGGACACACCTACGAGCAGTACTTC
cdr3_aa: CASSIGHTYEQYF

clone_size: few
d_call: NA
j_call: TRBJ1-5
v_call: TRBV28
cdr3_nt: TGTGCCAGCAGTTCTGATCAGCCCCAGCATTTT
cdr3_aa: CASSSDQPQHF

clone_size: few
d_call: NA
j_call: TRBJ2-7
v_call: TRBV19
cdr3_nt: TGTGCCAGTAGTAACGGGGACGGCTACTACGAGCAGTACTTC
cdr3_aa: CASSNGDGYYEQYF

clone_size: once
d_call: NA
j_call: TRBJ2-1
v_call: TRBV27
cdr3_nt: TGTGCCAGCAGCGGGGGCAGTGGGTTGGTGGAGCAGTTCTTC
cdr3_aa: CASSGGSGLVEQFF

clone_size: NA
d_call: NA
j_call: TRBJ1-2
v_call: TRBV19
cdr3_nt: TGTGCCAGTAGTATAGCTGCATATGGCTACACCTTC
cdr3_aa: CASSIAAYGYTF

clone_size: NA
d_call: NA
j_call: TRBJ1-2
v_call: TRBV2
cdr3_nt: TGTGCCAGCAGTCCCGGGAATAACTATGGCTACACCTTC
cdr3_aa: CASSPGNNYGYTF